This TCR beta chain was found in a study of blood T cells in healthy people across ages. Study-level findings and limits: Correlation between TCR beta diversity and naive T cell percentage was strong.

Looked up from germline, CDR1 is LNHNV and CDR2 is YYDKDF (reference sequence). V lost 4 bases and J 8 bases, leaving 17 bases between the germline ends. This CDR3 has 14 residues. In terms of origin and age, donors were healthy Caucasian individuals from Russia aged roughly 6 to 100. Each donor gave approximately 9.1 milliliters of peripheral blood. In each sample, at least 6.5 million PBMCs were isolated. A sample-barcoded 5' primer and a J-beta primer mix were used in a second PCR of about 7 to 12 cycles. MiXCR, applied by TCRdb to the 5' RACE reads, yields one record per CDR3 protein. The sample has 1,800,000 or so distinct CDR3 sequences, 35% to 50% seen once; the top ten hold 20% to 25%. This clonotype appeared a few times. Its antigen is not identified.

Sample: blood. This chain uses TRBV15 with TRBJ1-2, with D perhaps TRBD1 (6 bases). This TCR derives from a human donor in good health. CDR3 amino acids: CATSKILGATGYTF. CDR3 nucleotides: TGTGCCACCAGCAAAATCCTGGGGGCGACGGGCTACACCTTC.